The 17 T cell receptor beta chains reported below all come from one sample, sequenced in a study of PD-1 blockade in mismatch repair-deficient tumors. Antigens of these TCRs are unknown. Assay: immunoSEQ multiplex PCR; the TCRdb copy retains only in-frame clones and omits some. The repertoire consists of about 14,000 clones, with about 88% occurring once and the leading ten covering 4.6%. Time point in this sample: 10-day in vitro stimulation with candidate neoantigen peptide 6. The sample here was cells cultured in vitro, taken from a patient treated with pembrolizumab. Receptors were obtained from an adult with mismatch repair-deficient cancer.

The chain combines TRBV30 with TRBJ2-7, with D perhaps TRBD1 (5 bases). The CDR3 is made up of 12 amino acids. Germline V gene lookup returns CDR1 GTSNPN and CDR2 SVGIG (reference sequence). V shed 5 bases and J shed 0 bases, with 8 bases lying between them. The CDR3 protein is CAWGATSYEQYF. DNA for the CDR3: TGTGCCTGGGGGGCGACCTCCTACGAGCAGTACTTC.

About this clone: In the same sample, other DNA sequences code for this CDR3. The chain recombines TRBV7-3 with TRBJ1-1, with 9 bases lining up with TRBD1. Germline CDR1 reads SGHTA; CDR2 reads FQGTGA. The CDR3 contains 14 residues. V lost 5 bases, J lost 2 bases, and 3 bases stayed unmatched. The CDR3 region is CASSLTGGNTEAFF. The CDR3 DNA is TGTGCCAGCAGCCTTACAGGGGGCAACACTGAAGCTTTCTTT.

The chain has TRBV5-4 and TRBJ2-2; D ambiguous. The germline gives CDR1 SGHNT, CDR2 YYREEE (reference sequence). Trimming took 1 base from V and 0 from J, leaving 4 bases between them. The CDR3 sequence is 14 residues long. The CDR3 loop reads CASSLFSNTGELFF. The CDR3 nucleotides read TGTGCCAGCAGCTTGTTCTCGAACACCGGGGAGCTGTTTTTT. The variable domain in full, with the rest retrieved from reference TRBV5-4 and TRBJ2-2, is ETGVTQSPTHLIKTRGQQVTLRCSSQSGHNTVSWYQQALGQGPQFIFQYYREEENGRGNFPPRFSGLQFPNYSSELNVNALELDDSALYLCASSLFSNTGELFFGEGSRLTVL.

The chain has TRBV25-1 and TRBJ1-1, with a tentative D call TRBD1 (5 bases). Per the germline V gene, CDR1 is MGHDK and CDR2 is SYGVNS. The CDR3 loop spans 13 amino acids. The V and J ends lost 3 bases and 8 bases respectively, with 13 bases between them. Written as DNA, the CDR3 is TGTGCCAGCAGTGAGACGTGGGGCGAAGAAGCTTTCTTT. Translating gives CASSETWGEEAFF.

The J gene is TRBJ2-1, the V gene TRBV14; TRBD2 is a possible D gene (7 bases). The CDR3 loop spans 16 amino acids. Trimming cost V 0 bases and J 4 bases, with 13 bases left between them. The germline CDR1 and CDR2 sequences are SGHDN and FVKESK. The CDR3 loop is CASSQDRGGPYNEQFF. CDR3 bases: TGTGCCAGCAGCCAAGATAGGGGGGGCCCGTACAATGAGCAGTTCTTC.

This chain uses TRBV14 with TRBJ2-7; 7 nucleotides line up with TRBD1. Trimming took 5 bases from V and 2 from J; bases not matched to a gene: 9. In germline, CDR1 is SGHDN, CDR2 FVKESK. This CDR3 is built from 15 residues. The chain's CDR3 is CASSEGTVAAYEQYF. The CDR3 nucleotides are TGTGCCAGCAGCGAAGGGACAGTTGCAGCCTACGAGCAGTACTTC.

The chain is built from TRBV7-2 and TRBJ1-1; 7 nucleotides match TRBD1. Germline CDR1 and CDR2: SGHTA and FQGNSA. The CDR3 loop spans 15 amino acids. Trimming took 2 bases from V and 6 from J; bases not matched to a gene: 9. The CDR3: CASSLTGVGFAEAFF. CDR3 coding DNA: TGTGCCAGCAGCTTAACAGGGGTAGGTTTTGCTGAAGCTTTCTTT.

The chain links TRBV9 to TRBJ2-7, with TRBD2 matching 13 bases. Losses at the gene ends were 0 bases for V and 5 bases for J; bases not matched to a gene: 5. The CDR3 is 16 residues long. Germline loops: CDR1 SGDLS, CDR2 YYNGEE. The CDR3 DNA follows: TGTGCCAGCAGCGTAGGGGGACTAGCGGGAAAAAACGAGCAGTACTTC. This encodes CASSVGGLAGKNEQYF.

This chain joins TRBV7-8 and TRBJ2-1; D not certain. V lost 5 bases to trimming and J lost 5 bases, with 7 bases between them. The CDR3 contains 12 residues. Germline V lookup: CDR1 SGHVS, CDR2 FQNEAQ. CDR3 nucleotide sequence: TGTGCCAGCAGCCCTGGCGACAATGAGCAGTTCTTC. This codes for CASSPGDNEQFF.

This CDR3 reads CASSPGGTGDQKLFF. CDR3 nucleotides: TGTGCCAGCAGTCCCGGCGGGACAGGGGACCAGAAACTGTTTTTT. This chain links TRBV13 with TRBJ1-4; TRBD1 aligns across 10 bases. CDR3 length: 15 residues. V gave up 6 bases and J gave up 11 bases; unmatched junction bases: 12. Germline values: CDR1 PRHDT, CDR2 FYEKMQ (reference sequence).

This chain uses TRBV7-2 with TRBJ2-5, with a weak D call TRBD1 (6 bases). The CDR3 is made up of 14 amino acids. Germline CDR1 is SGHTA and CDR2 is FQGNSA. The V and J ends lost 6 bases and 4 bases respectively, with 15 bases between them. CDR3 loop: CASSSGHRGETQYF. The DNA for the CDR3 is TGTGCCAGCAGTTCGGGACACCGAGGAGAGACCCAGTACTTC. Based on the CDR3 plus reference TRBV7-2 and TRBJ2-5, the full variable domain is GAGVSQSPSNKVTEKGKDVELRCDPISGHTALYWYRQSLGQGLEFLIYFQGNSAPDKSGLPSDRFSAERTGGSVSTLTIQRTQQEDSAVYLCASSSGHRGETQYFGPGTRLLVL.

This chain uses TRBV27 with TRBJ2-2; no clear D. With 5 bases removed from V and 3 bases from J, the gap between germline ends came to 16 bases. The CDR3 is made up of 16 amino acids. Germline-derived CDR1 and CDR2 are MNHEY and SMNVEV (reference sequence). Written as DNA, the CDR3 is TGTGCCAGCAGTCCGCCGCTCCCATTATACACCGGGGAGCTGTTTTTT. As protein: CASSPPLPLYTGELFF.

The count of this clone is one. The gene calls are TRBV5-4 and TRBJ2-5; D assignment may be TRBD1 or TRBD2 (5 bases each). The CDR3 runs 13 residues. CDR1 is SGHNT and CDR2 is YYREEE in the germline V gene (reference sequence). V was shortened by 2 bases and J by 4 bases, with 9 bases between the two germline ends. The CDR3, as DNA: TGTGCCAGCAGCTTTTATGGGGGAGAGACCCAGTACTTC. Its translation: CASSFYGGETQYF.

V and J are TRBV6-1 and TRBJ2-7; D gene uncertain. The germline CDR1 and CDR2 sequences are MNHNS and SASEGT. Trimming removed 6 bases from V and 0 bases from J, with 6 bases in between. This CDR3 comprises 12 residues. CDR3 nucleotide sequence: TGTGCCAGCAGGAAGGACTCCTACGAGCAGTACTTC. It translates to CASRKDSYEQYF.

The chain recombines TRBV5-1 with TRBJ2-1, with D tentatively TRBD2 (6 bases). This CDR3 region has 16 residues. CDR1 is SGHRS, CDR2 YFSETQ, per germline. The V end was cut by 3 bases, the J end by 0 bases, with 13 bases between. The CDR3 bases are TGCGCCAGCAGCTCCACGACTAGGAGCTCCTACAATGAGCAGTTCTTC. This encodes CASSSTTRSSYNEQFF. Full variable domain (rest looked up from reference TRBV5-1 and TRBJ2-1): KAGVTQTPRYLIKTRGQQVTLSCSPISGHRSVSWYQQTPGQGLQFLFEYFSETQRNKGNFPGRFSGRQFSNSRSEMNVSTLELGDSALYLCASSSTTRSSYNEQFFGPGTRLTVL.

The chain joins TRBV7-9 to TRBJ2-1; the D gene is possibly TRBD2 (5 bases). Germline CDR1 and CDR2: SEHNR and FQNEAQ (reference sequence). The CDR3 covers 14 residues. V was pared by 3 bases and J by 4 bases, with 10 bases between. The DNA of the CDR3 is TGTGCCAGCAGCTTCCGGGAAACTTACAATGAGCAGTTCTTC. Protein: CASSFRETYNEQFF. The variable domain in full, completed from reference TRBV7-9 and TRBJ2-1, reads DTGVSQNPRHKITKRGQNVTFRCDPISEHNRLYWYRQTLGQGPEFLTYFQNEAQLEKSRLLSDRFSAERPKGSFSTLEIQRTEQGDSAMYLCASSFRETYNEQFFGPGTRLTVL.

This chain joins TRBV27 and TRBJ1-1; D remains ambiguous. Germline assignment: CDR1 MNHEY and CDR2 SMNVEV (reference sequence). The V end lost 7 bases, the J end lost 2 bases, and 14 bases lay between the germline ends. This CDR3 contains 14 residues. CDR3 DNA sequence: TGTGCCAGCATCAATCGAAGAGCCAACACTGAAGCTTTCTTT. Its protein product is CASINRRANTEAFF.